The 12 T cell receptor beta chains listed next were all sequenced from one sample in a study of blood T cell repertoires in COVID-19. Sequencing was performed with immunoSEQ multiplex PCR; in TCRdb, only in-frame clones are kept and a portion is missing. The sample contains approximately 74,000 clones, almost 85% of which appear only once. The specimen sequenced was peripheral blood. The receptors here all came from a man aged 70 or older with acute or convalescent COVID-19.

The chain joins TRBV5-4 to TRBJ1-4, with a weak D call TRBD1 (6 bases). The CDR3 runs 16 residues. Trimming stripped 0 bases from V and 0 bases from J, with 9 bases between. Looked up from germline, CDR1 is SGHNT and CDR2 is YYREEE (reference sequence). The CDR3 loop is CASSLGSGATNEKLFF. In DNA, the CDR3 is TGTGCCAGCAGCTTGGGTTCAGGGGCAACTAATGAAAAACTGTTTTTT.

In this sample, this clone turned up once. This chain joins TRBV5-1 and TRBJ2-7; 10 bases map to TRBD1. Trimming removed 2 bases from V and 1 base from J; junction bases left unmatched: 9. Germline values: CDR1 SGHRS, CDR2 YFSETQ. The CDR3 has 17 residues. The CDR3 nucleotides are TGCGCCAGCAGCTTCGATCTTGGGACAGGGGTTTCCTACGAGCAGTACTTC. Translated, it gives CASSFDLGTGVSYEQYF.

The V and J genes are TRBV19 and TRBJ2-7; 7 nucleotides line up with TRBD2. This CDR3 contains 14 residues. Germline values: CDR1 LNHDA, CDR2 SQIVND (reference sequence). J gave up 1 base and V 5 bases, and 5 bases lay outside the gene matches. The CDR3 here is CASSFRTSSYEQYF. DNA for the CDR3: TGTGCCAGTAGTTTCCGGACTAGTTCCTACGAGCAGTACTTC.

The J gene is TRBJ1-5, the V gene TRBV10-1; D gene ambiguous. This CDR3 contains 15 residues. Looked up from germline, CDR1 is WNHNN and CDR2 is SYGVQD (reference sequence). With 9 bases removed from V and 2 bases from J, the gap between germline ends came to 17 bases. The chain's CDR3 is CARALKPRGNQPQHF. In DNA form, the CDR3 reads TGCGCCAGAGCACTAAAGCCACGGGGCAATCAGCCCCAGCATTTT.

The V gene is TRBV28, the J gene TRBJ1-4, with TRBD1 matching 9 bases. The CDR3 covers 15 residues. Germline values: CDR1 MDHEN, CDR2 SYDVKM. V trimming: 5 bases; J trimming: 7 bases; junction bases outside the gene matches: 8. The CDR3 sequence: CASSETGQGGEKLFF. The CDR3 DNA sequence: TGTGCCAGCAGTGAGACGGGACAGGGAGGTGAAAAACTGTTTTTT.

Note on this clone: Other DNA sequences in this sample translate to the same CDR3. This CDR3 reads CASSLRGTGELFF. For the CDR3, the DNA is TGTGCCAGCAGTTTGAGGGGGACCGGGGAGCTGTTTTTT. The genes are TRBV12-3 or TRBV12-4 and TRBJ2-2, with D perhaps matching TRBD1 (6 bases). Between the trimmed V and J ends, which lost 3 bases and 5 bases, there was a span of 7 bases. This CDR3 is 13 amino acids long.

This clone is a singleton in its sample. This chain connects TRBV19 to TRBJ1-1; D gene ambiguous. Germline CDR1 reads LNHDA; CDR2 reads SQIVND (reference sequence). The CDR3 spans 13 residues. Trimming stripped 0 bases from V and 11 bases from J, with 13 bases between. The CDR3 spells CASSIERGRNAFF. Here the CDR3 DNA reads TGTGCCAGTAGTATAGAGCGCGGGAGGAATGCTTTCTTT.

This clone is a singleton in its sample. CDR3 sequence: CASSLLGRERISYNEQFF. CDR3 nucleotide sequence: TGTGCCAGCAGCCTACTCGGTAGGGAGCGGATCTCCTACAATGAGCAGTTCTTC. The chain combines TRBV7-9 with TRBJ2-1, with a possible D match to TRBD2 (5 bases). CDR3 length equals 18 residues. Trimming took off 5 bases at V and 0 bases at J, with 20 bases between the two ends. In germline, CDR1 is SEHNR, CDR2 FQNEAQ (reference sequence).

The chain links TRBV18 to TRBJ2-7, with a possible D match to TRBD2 (6 bases). Germline CDR1 is KGHSH and CDR2 is LQKENI. This CDR3 has 14 amino acids. Trimming took off 2 bases at V and 2 bases at J, with 10 bases between the two ends. As DNA, the CDR3 is TGTGCCAGCTCACCAGTCGGAGGGGCCTACGAGCAGTACTTC. The encoded protein is CASSPVGGAYEQYF.

This chain connects TRBV29-1 to TRBJ2-1, with 7 bases lining up with TRBD2. Trimming took 4 bases from V and 10 from J; bases not matched to a gene: 22. The CDR3 spans 17 residues. Germline loops: CDR1 SQVTM, CDR2 ANQGSEA. The CDR3 protein is CSVGRGGAGQFGIEQFF. CDR3 bases: TGCAGCGTTGGAAGGGGAGGAGCGGGGCAATTCGGAATAGAGCAGTTCTTC.

The rearrangement links TRBV6-5 to TRBJ2-7; 8 bases are shared with TRBD2. V lost 6 bases, J lost 9 bases, and 13 bases stayed unmatched. The CDR3 spans 14 residues. CDR1 and CDR2 from the germline V gene are MNHEY and SVGAGI. The DNA of the CDR3 is TGTGCCAGCAGGCCAGCGGGAGATGGCCGGTGGCAGTACTTC. This gives the protein CASRPAGDGRWQYF.

This clone was detected only a few times. The V and J genes are TRBV7-3 and TRBJ1-1, with no clear D. CDR1 SGHTA and CDR2 FQGTGA come from the germline V gene. Trimming took off 3 bases at V and 1 base at J, with 3 bases between the two ends. This CDR3 has 12 residues. In DNA, the CDR3 is TGTGCCAGCAGCTTCGGGAACACTGAAGCTTTCTTT. Amino acid sequence: CASSFGNTEAFF.